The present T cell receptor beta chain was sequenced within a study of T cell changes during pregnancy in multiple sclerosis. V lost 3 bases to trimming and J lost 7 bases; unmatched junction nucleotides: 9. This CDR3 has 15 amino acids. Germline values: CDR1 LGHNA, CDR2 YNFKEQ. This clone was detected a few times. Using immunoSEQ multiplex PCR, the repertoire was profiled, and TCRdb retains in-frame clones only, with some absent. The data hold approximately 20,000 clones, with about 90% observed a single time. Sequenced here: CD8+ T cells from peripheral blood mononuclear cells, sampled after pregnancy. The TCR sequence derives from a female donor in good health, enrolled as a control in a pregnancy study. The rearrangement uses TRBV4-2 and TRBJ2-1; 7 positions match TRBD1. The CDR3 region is CASSHKDREGNEQFF. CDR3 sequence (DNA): TGTGCCAGCAGCCATAAAGACAGGGAAGGGAATGAGCAGTTCTTC.